These 14 T cell receptor beta chains share one sample of origin, sequenced in a study of blood T cell repertoires in COVID-19. Using immunoSEQ multiplex PCR, the repertoire was profiled, and TCRdb retains in-frame clones only, with some absent. Among about 250,000 clones listed, 80% to 90% were seen once. The sequenced sample consisted of PBMCs or T cells enriched from blood (not recorded which). All receptors derive from a man aged 40-49 years who had recovered from COVID-19.

The count of this clone is one. The chain combines TRBV14 with TRBJ1-1, with D uncertain. Germline CDR1 SGHDN, CDR2 FVKESK. The CDR3 loop spans 13 amino acids. V was trimmed by 1 base and J by 1 base, leaving 4 bases between them. The CDR3 loop is CASSQARNTEAFF. CDR3 nucleotide sequence: TGTGCCAGCAGCCAAGCCCGGAACACTGAAGCTTTCTTT.

This clone was seen just once. The V and J genes are TRBV7-6 and TRBJ1-4; D remains ambiguous. V was clipped by 5 bases and J by 2 bases, with 12 bases between them. The CDR3 contains 15 residues. Germline V gives CDR1 SGHVS, CDR2 FNYEAQ. In DNA, the CDR3 is TGTGCCAGCAGCGCATACACCGGGACTAATGAAAAACTGTTTTTT. This sequence encodes CASSAYTGTNEKLFF. Full variable domain (missing parts from reference TRBV7-6 and TRBJ1-4): GAGVSQSPRYKVTKRGQDVALRCDPISGHVSLYWYRQALGQGPEFLTYFNYEAQQDKSGLPNDRFSAERPEGSISTLTIQRTEQRDSAMYRCASSAYTGTNEKLFFGSGTQLSVL.

DNA for the CDR3: TGTGCCGCCCGTCGGGAGGCCTCCTACAATGAGCAGTTCTTC. Translated: CAARREASYNEQFF. V and J are TRBV4-2 and TRBJ2-1, with 7 bases fitting TRBD2. The CDR3 is 14 amino acids. Germline CDR1 is LGHNA and CDR2 is YNFKEQ. The V and J ends lost 11 bases and 0 bases, in that order; junction bases with no gene match: 7.

This chain uses TRBV12-3 or TRBV12-4 with TRBJ1-2; maybe TRBD1 (6 bases). The CDR3 runs 11 residues. Trimming left V 4 bases short and J 7 bases short, with 7 bases between. CDR3 sequence reads: CASSSGVGYTF. For the CDR3, the DNA is TGTGCCAGCAGTTCAGGGGTTGGCTACACCTTC.

This chain connects TRBV7-9 to TRBJ2-7, with unresolved D. In germline, CDR1 is SEHNR, CDR2 FQNEAQ (reference sequence). The CDR3 extends over 14 amino acids. The V gene lost 5 bases and the J gene lost 2 bases, with 13 bases spanning the gap. The CDR3 nucleotides read TGTGCCAGCAGCCACCGGTCCGCCCCCTACGAGCAGTACTTC. This codes for CASSHRSAPYEQYF.

V and J are TRBV7-2 and TRBJ1-2, with D tentatively TRBD1 (5 bases). V lost 3 bases and J lost 8, with 13 bases in between. From germline, CDR1 is SGHTA and CDR2 FQGNSA. There are 13 residues in the CDR3. CDR3 protein: CASSFAGPVGYTF. DNA for the CDR3: TGTGCCAGCAGCTTTGCGGGGCCGGTCGGCTACACCTTC.

This clone was observed a single time. J is TRBJ1-2 and V is TRBV20-1; D is uncertain. CDR1 is DFQATT, CDR2 SNEGSKA, per germline (reference sequence). Between the trimmed V and J ends, which lost 3 bases and 8 bases, there was a span of 10 bases. This CDR3 contains 11 residues. In nucleotides, the CDR3 is TGCAGTGCTAGCCCCCGTCAGGGCTACACCTTC. It translates to CSASPRQGYTF.

This clone has only one observation. The chain joins TRBV7-2 to TRBJ2-5; D is uncertain. The germline V gene encodes CDR1 SGHTA and CDR2 FQGNSA. V gave up 5 bases and J gave up 7 bases, with 14 bases separating them. CDR3 length equals 13 residues. Here the CDR3 reads CASSRSSVVTQYF. For the CDR3, the DNA is TGTGCCAGCAGCCGTTCTAGTGTTGTGACCCAGTACTTC.

The chain combines TRBV11-2 with TRBJ2-7; D is undetermined. In germline, CDR1 is SGHAT, CDR2 FQNNGV. Trimming stripped 1 base from V and 5 bases from J, with 9 bases between. CDR3 length: 13 residues. The CDR3, as DNA: TGTGCCAGCAGCTTAGGAGCCCAAAACGAGCAGTACTTC. It codes for CASSLGAQNEQYF. Full variable domain (missing parts from reference TRBV11-2 and TRBJ2-7): EAGVAQSPRYKIIEKRQSVAFWCNPISGHATLYWYQQILGQGPKLLIQFQNNGVVDDSQLPKDRFSAERLKGVDSTLKIQPAKLEDSAVYLCASSLGAQNEQYFGPGTRLTVT.

V and J are TRBV6-2 or TRBV6-3 and TRBJ2-7; TRBD1 agrees at 7 bases. The CDR3 length is 12 residues. Germline assignment: CDR1 MNHEY and CDR2 SVGEGT. V lost 6 bases, J lost 4 bases, and 3 bases stayed unmatched. The CDR3 sequence: CASSLDRYEQYF. CDR3 DNA: TGTGCCAGCAGCTTGGACAGGTACGAGCAGTACTTC.

The chain employs TRBV5-1 and TRBJ2-1; 15 bases align to TRBD2. The germline gives CDR1 SGHRS, CDR2 YFSETQ. The junction had 11 bases not matched to a gene; V was cut back by 4 bases and J by 9 bases. The CDR3 spans 17 residues. This CDR3 reads CASSPGLAGGPMGEQFF. The CDR3 region has the DNA TGCGCCAGCAGCCCGGGACTAGCGGGAGGCCCTATGGGTGAGCAGTTCTTC.

This clone showed up just a few times. V gene TRBV5-1 combines with J gene TRBJ1-2, with 10 nucleotides matching TRBD1. Germline V gene data show CDR1 as SGHRS and CDR2 as YFSETQ. With 4 bases clipped from V and 6 bases from J, the junction kept 3 bases outside the gene matches. The CDR3 sequence is 13 residues long. The CDR3 loop reads CASSQGQGNGYTF. The CDR3 bases are TGCGCCAGCAGCCAGGGACAGGGGAATGGCTACACCTTC.

The V gene is TRBV28, the J gene TRBJ2-2; the match to TRBD1 covers 9 bases. V trimming: 7 bases; J trimming: 6 bases; junction bases outside the gene matches: 6. The CDR3 is made up of 14 amino acids. Germline V gene data show CDR1 as MDHEN and CDR2 as SYDVKM. The chain's CDR3 is CASTPGQGSGELFF. The CDR3 DNA sequence: TGTGCCAGCACGCCGGGACAGGGTTCCGGGGAGCTGTTTTTT.

Points on this clone: One end of the junction is discordant with germline, which a read error may explain. The chain is built from TRBV29-1 and TRBJ2-7; 7 bases agree with TRBD1. This CDR3 comprises 13 residues. Germline V gives CDR1 SQVTM, CDR2 ANQGSEA. The chain's CDR3 is CSVQGGRGNDQYF. CDR3 DNA sequence: TGCAGCGTCCAAGGGGGCAGGGGCAACGACCAGTACTTC.